This T cell receptor beta chain appears in the sequencing data of a study of human T cells and chemical hapten exposure. This clonotype has more than one count but fewer than ten. The V gene lost 8 bases and the J gene lost 0 bases, with 10 bases spanning the gap. CDR3 length equals 14 residues. The germline gives CDR1 MNHEY, CDR2 SVGEGT. Noted time point: patch test 1, 2 weeks after DPC sensitization. Regarding treatment: therapeutic diphenylcyclopropenone sensitization with weekly scalp DPC. Attachment of unique molecular identifiers to individual cDNA molecules was performed in the library. TCRdb re-called the RACE reads with MiXCR, one entry per CDR3 protein. The sample consists of some 200,000 distinct CDR3 sequences, approximately 20% of them appearing once.

The sample consisted of whole blood, taken in connection with sensitization to the hapten diphenylcyclopropenone (DPC). The chain uses TRBV6-2 or TRBV6-3 and TRBJ2-2; D not resolved. The sequence was collected from a woman aged 45-60 years with alopecia areata. Some clones in this sample may be carry-over from other donors' samples. In DNA form, the CDR3 reads TGTGCCAGCCGGCGGTTCGCGAACACCGGGGAGCTGTTTTTT. Its translation: CASRRFANTGELFF.